Listed below are T cell receptor beta chains from one sample, sequenced in a study of T cell responses to AZD1222 COVID-19 vaccine. Some clones are missing from TCRdb's copy, which holds only in-frame ones; the method was immunoSEQ multiplex PCR. The data hold 70,000 to 95,000 clones, with less than 95% observed a single time. The sample here was peripheral blood, taken 28 days after the second AZD1222 dose. These receptors were taken from an adult who received the AZD1222 COVID-19 vaccine. The CDR3 runs from the conserved cysteine through the conserved F or W. Fields, in order: D gene, clone size, V gene, J gene, CDR3 protein, CDR3 DNA. A D gene is named only where the DNA matches it firmly. Part of the rows lack a size; the others show once, few, many or a class for expanded clones.

>-|-|TRBV5-4|TRBJ1-3
CAIGRVGNTIYF
TGTGCTATTGGCAGGGTTGGAAACACCATATATTTT
>-|-|TRBV11-2|TRBJ2-3
CASSLVRANRAQYF
TGTGCCAGCAGCTTAGTTCGGGCTAACCGCGCGCAGTATTTT
>TRBD2|once|TRBV30|TRBJ2-5
CAWSLLAGGETQYF
TGTGCCTGGAGTTTACTAGCGGGAGGTGAGACCCAGTACTTC
>-|-|TRBV15|TRBJ1-5
CATSRDQGTNQPQHF
TGTGCCACCAGCAGAGATCAAGGGACCAATCAGCCCCAGCATTTT
>-|-|TRBV7-2|TRBJ2-3
CASERAITDTQYF
TGTGCTAGCGAACGGGCGATAACAGATACGCAGTATTTT
>-|-|TRBV19|TRBJ2-7
CASSSGVTEQYF
TGTGCCAGTAGTTCGGGGGTAACCGAGCAGTACTTC
>TRBD2|-|TRBV11-2|TRBJ2-1
CASSLDRPGGEQFF
TGTGCCAGCAGCTTAGACCGACCGGGGGGTGAGCAGTTCTTC
>-|-|TRBV20-1|TRBJ2-7
CSALSYEQYF
TGCAGTGCTCTGTCCTACGAGCAGTACTTC
>-|-|TRBV6-1|TRBJ2-2
CASSESQTGELFF
TGTGCCAGCAGTGAATCACAGACCGGGGAGCTGTTTTTT
>TRBD2|-|TRBV29-1|TRBJ2-1
CSVEGGSGRVRYNEQFF
TGCAGCGTTGAAGGGGGTAGCGGGAGGGTACGATACAATGAGCAGTTCTTC
>-|-|TRBV5-8|TRBJ2-2
CASSLFPGAAGELFF
TGTGCCAGCAGCTTATTCCCAGGGGCAGCTGGGGAGCTGTTTTTT
>TRBD1|-|TRBV7-7|TRBJ1-4
CASSPGQGGEKLFF
TGTGCCAGCAGCCCCGGACAGGGAGGTGAAAAACTGTTTTTT
>-|-|TRBV19|TRBJ2-3
CASTAGGTDTQYF
TGTGCCAGTACGGCGGGCGGTACAGATACGCAGTATTTT
>-|-|TRBV19|TRBJ1-3
CASTVGPTTIYF
TGTGCCAGTACCGTAGGGCCCACCACCATATATTTT
>-|-|TRBV3-1/TRBV3-2|TRBJ1-6
CASRLDYNSPLHF
TGTGCCAGCAGACTAGATTATAATTCACCCCTCCACTTT
>TRBD1|-|TRBV7-3|TRBJ2-3
CASSLRPTGPDTQYF
TGTGCCAGCAGCTTAAGACCGACAGGGCCAGATACGCAGTATTTT
>-|-|TRBV30|TRBJ2-7
CAWSVSNYEQYF
TGTGCCTGGAGTGTTAGCAACTACGAGCAGTACTTC
>-|-|TRBV6-5|TRBJ2-1
CASSYSAGSYNEQFF
TGTGCCAGCAGTTACTCGGCAGGCTCCTACAATGAGCAGTTCTTC
>-|-|TRBV28|TRBJ2-3
CASSLDSSTDTQYF
TGTGCCAGCAGTTTAGACAGTAGCACAGATACGCAGTATTTT
>-|-|TRBV5-1|TRBJ1-1
CASSLEGTPNTEAFF
TGCGCCAGCAGCTTGGAAGGGACACCGAACACTGAAGCTTTCTTT
>-|-|TRBV30|TRBJ2-4
CAWSLGLAKNIQYF
TGTGCCTGGAGTCTAGGGCTAGCCAAAAACATTCAGTACTTC
>TRBD1|few|TRBV28|TRBJ2-7
CASASGQGADEQYF
TGTGCCAGCGCTTCGGGGCAGGGGGCGGATGAGCAGTACTTC